The 3 T cell receptor beta chains listed next were all sequenced from one sample in a study of blood T cell repertoires in COVID-19 (dated by TCRdb to about 2020). The method was the immunoSEQ multiplex PCR assay. Imported from immuneACCESS, the table was reduced by TCRdb to in-frame sequences with V and J called. These copies leave out some clones; in studies compared against another copy, an unresolved V gene accounts for under half, and the cause of the remainder is not known. In all, the sample holds about 300,000 clones, and approximately 90% of those were seen once. Together, the top ten hold roughly 4.5% of the sample. Source material: PBMCs or T cells enriched from blood (not recorded which). All receptors come from a man in his thirties or forties who had recovered from COVID-19.

V and J are TRBV6-4 and TRBJ2-1, with 7 bases aligning to TRBD2. Germline V gives CDR1 MRHNA, CDR2 SNTAGT. The CDR3 runs 14 residues. Trimming removed 10 bases from V and 5 bases from J; junction bases left unmatched: 11. This CDR3 reads CANESASGDNEQFF. The DNA for the CDR3 is TGTGCCAACGAGTCGGCTAGCGGTGACAATGAGCAGTTCTTC.

In regard to this clone: This same CDR3 is encoded by further DNA sequences in the sample. The gene calls are TRBV27 and TRBJ2-3; unclear D gene. The germline gives CDR1 MNHEY, CDR2 SMNVEV (reference sequence). The germline V and J ends were trimmed by 6 bases and 0 bases, with 7 bases remaining between them. This CDR3 comprises 13 residues. For the CDR3, the DNA is TGTGCCAGCAGGTCCCTTAGCACAGATACGCAGTATTTT. Its translation is CASRSLSTDTQYF.

In its sample, this clone was seen once. This chain links TRBV3-1 (or the pseudogene TRBV3-2) with TRBJ2-3; D is unresolved. V dropped 6 bases and J dropped 4 bases, with 11 bases sitting between them. Germline V lookup: CDR1 LGHDT, CDR2 YNNKEL (reference sequence). This CDR3 has 13 residues. This chain's CDR3 is CASSPNRADTQYF. DNA of the CDR3: TGTGCCAGCAGTCCCAACCGAGCAGATACGCAGTATTTT.